Here is one T cell receptor (beta chain) with its context. Its antigen remains unidentified. The V and J ends lost 5 bases and 0 bases, in that order; junction bases with no gene match: 10. CDR1 SGHTA and CDR2 FQGNSA come from the germline V gene. This CDR3 is 16 amino acids long. For the second PCR, which ran for roughly 6 to 11 cycles, a sample-barcoded 5' primer and a J-beta primer mix were used. Tagging of each cDNA molecule was performed by a template-switch adaptor with 12 random nucleotides. TCRdb re-called the 5' RACE reads through MiXCR, storing one row per CDR3 protein. Of 800,000 or so distinct CDR3 sequences detected, about 45% appear once; the ten largest clones hold 15% to 20%. These data belong to a study of blood T cells in healthy people across ages. Findings and limits, study-wide: Older age went with lower TCR beta diversity per million T cells, in a roughly linear way. Among long-lived donors, naive CD4+ cells were more numerous and diversity higher than in aged donors. It was found that TCR beta diversity correlated strongly with the percentage of naive T cells.

This clonotype was obtained from a man older than 75 in good health. The chain employs TRBV7-2 and TRBJ2-7; 7 bases fit TRBD1. Sequenced sample: blood. The CDR3 loop is CTSSPPGTAYSYEQYF. Written as DNA, the CDR3 is TGTACCAGCAGCCCCCCAGGGACAGCCTACTCCTACGAGCAGTACTTC.